The 16 T cell receptor beta chains below come from one sample, sequenced in a study of CD8 T cells in ankylosing spondylitis. TCRdb called the 5' RACE reads again in MiXCR, with one record for every CDR3 protein. The sample carries 150,000 to 200,000 distinct CDR3 sequences, about 18% recorded once. Sequenced material: blood, either unsorted or a sorted T cell fraction (not recorded which). The receptors come from a male donor with ankylosing spondylitis or in good health (not recorded which).

This clonotype was seen repeatedly, ten times or more. One end of the junction fails to match germline, which may point to a read error. The chain employs TRBV4-2 and TRBJ2-1; D remains unclear. The V gene's germline CDR1 is LGHNA and CDR2 YNFKEQ. This CDR3 has 12 amino acids. In nucleotides, the CDR3 is TGTGCCAGCAGTCAAGGACCCAATGAGCAGTTCTTC. Encoded protein: CASSQGPNEQFF.

This clonotype showed up many times. This rearrangement joins TRBV12-3 or TRBV12-4 to TRBJ2-4; D is ambiguous. V was trimmed by 3 bases and J by 0 bases, leaving 9 bases between them. This CDR3 contains 15 residues. The CDR3 reads CASSLDGVAKNIQYF. For the CDR3, the DNA is TGTGCCAGCAGTTTGGATGGGGTAGCCAAAAACATTCAGTACTTC.

At least ten counts were recorded for this clonotype. This chain uses TRBV2 with TRBJ1-1, with D uncertain. The CDR3 has 13 residues. The germline CDR1 and CDR2 sequences are SNHLY and FYNNEI. The germline V and J ends were trimmed by 6 bases and 6 bases, with 14 bases remaining between them. The CDR3 here is CASSQPGGAEAFF. CDR3 sequence (DNA): TGTGCCAGCAGCCAGCCCGGTGGGGCTGAAGCTTTCTTT.

This clonotype was counted many times. DNA of the CDR3: TGTGCCAGCAGCCGGACACCCAATGAGCAGTTCTTC. Translation: CASSRTPNEQFF. The chain uses TRBV5-6 and TRBJ2-1; possibly TRBD1 for D (5 bases). This CDR3 is 12 amino acids long. Trimming took 4 bases from V and 6 from J, leaving 8 bases between them. Per germline, CDR1 SGHDT and CDR2 YYEEEE.

This clonotype showed up just a few times. The CDR3 DNA follows: TGCGCCAGCAGCTTGGGTGACCTCACCTACGAGCAGTACTTC. It yields the protein CASSLGDLTYEQYF. The chain uses TRBV5-1 and TRBJ2-7; D not resolved. Germline assignment: CDR1 SGHRS and CDR2 YFSETQ. The CDR3 has 14 residues. V shed 0 bases and J shed 2 bases, with 9 bases lying between them.

J is TRBJ2-2 and V is TRBV24-1; D is perhaps TRBD2 (6 bases). V lost 4 bases and J 2 bases, leaving 16 bases between the germline ends. CDR1 is KGHDR and CDR2 is SFDVKD in the germline V gene. The CDR3 is 17 amino acids. The CDR3 loop is CATSDRPGVINTGELFF. CDR3 nucleotide sequence: TGTGCCACCAGTGACCGTCCGGGGGTCATAAACACCGGGGAGCTGTTTTTT.

This clonotype has a count of ten or more. The V and J genes are TRBV20-1 and TRBJ2-7, with 10 bases fitting TRBD2. This CDR3 has 14 residues. Losses at the gene ends were 2 bases for V and 3 bases for J; bases not matched to a gene: 4. Per the germline V gene, CDR1 is DFQATT and CDR2 is SNEGSKA (reference sequence). The DNA for the CDR3 is TGCAGTGCTAGAACGGCTAGCGGGGGCTACGAGCAGTACTTC. This codes for CSARTASGGYEQYF.

In its sample, this clonotype was seen many times. V usage is TRBV11-2 and J usage is TRBJ2-7; no reliable D call. The germline V and J ends were trimmed by 4 bases and 1 base, with 14 bases remaining between them. There are 15 residues in the CDR3. Germline V gene data show CDR1 as SGHAT and CDR2 as FQNNGV. The CDR3 protein is CASSSPYGQSYEQYF. The CDR3, as DNA: TGTGCCAGCAGCTCCCCCTACGGTCAGTCCTACGAGCAGTACTTC.

This rearrangement joins TRBV5-5 to TRBJ1-4; D ambiguous. V was pared by 4 bases and J by 8 bases, with 21 bases between. The CDR3 contains 16 residues. Germline V gene data show CDR1 as SGHKS and CDR2 as YYEKEE (reference sequence). The CDR3 spells CASSLGLQRSREKLFF. The DNA of the CDR3 is TGTGCCAGCAGCCTAGGTCTACAGAGGAGTCGAGAAAAACTGTTTTTT.

This clonotype came up many times. V is TRBV5-1 and J is TRBJ2-3; 7 bases map to TRBD2. The germline V gene has CDR1 SGHRS and CDR2 YFSETQ. The CDR3 runs to 16 residues. V dropped 0 bases and J dropped 3; count of bases not matched to a gene: 7. CDR3 nucleotides: TGCGCCAGCAGCTTGGGACTAGCCACGGCAACAGATACGCAGTATTTT. Translating gives CASSLGLATATDTQYF.

The sample holds many counts of this clonotype. The J gene is TRBJ2-1, the V gene TRBV5-5; D not certain. The germline CDR1 and CDR2 sequences are SGHKS and YYEKEE (reference sequence). Trimming stripped 3 bases from V and 7 bases from J, with 17 bases between. The CDR3 contains 15 residues. The CDR3 bases are TGTGCCAGCAGCTCCCGAAGGTCGGTTGTGAATGAGCAGTTCTTC. It encodes CASSSRRSVVNEQFF. The full variable domain, with the rest looked up from reference TRBV5-5 and TRBJ2-1, is DAGVTQSPTHLIKTRGQQVTLRCSPISGHKSVSWYQQVLGQGPQFIFQYYEKEERGRGNFPDRFSARQFPNYSSELNVNALLLGDSALYLCASSSRRSVVNEQFFGPGTRLTVL.

This clonotype was seen a handful of times. This rearrangement joins TRBV28 to TRBJ1-2; D is perhaps TRBD1 (6 bases). Trimming stripped 6 bases from V and 8 bases from J, with 22 bases between. Per germline, CDR1 MDHEN and CDR2 SYDVKM. This CDR3 comprises 15 residues. This CDR3 is CASSHTLGGGQGYTF. The CDR3, as DNA: TGTGCCAGCAGCCATACCCTAGGGGGAGGTCAAGGCTACACCTTC.

This clonotype appeared many times. The chain employs TRBV4-1 and TRBJ1-6; D unresolved. The CDR3 is made up of 15 amino acids. The V and J ends lost 5 bases and 6 bases respectively, with 14 bases between them. The germline V gene has CDR1 MGHRA and CDR2 YSYEKL. The CDR3 DNA sequence: TGCGCCAGCAGCGAGGTCCCCGCGGTTAATTCACCCCTCCACTTT. Translating gives CASSEVPAVNSPLHF.

A word on this clonotype: Its ends do not fully match the called genes, so a read error is possible. The V gene is TRBV7-9, the J gene TRBJ2-2; tentative D call: TRBD1 (6 bases). This CDR3 has 15 residues. CDR1 is SEHNR, CDR2 FQNEAQ, per germline (reference sequence). The CDR3 nucleotides read TGTGCCAGCAGTTTAGGGGACACGAACACCGGGGAGCTGTTTTTT. Translation gives CASSLGDTNTGELFF.

CDR3 nucleotides: TGTGCCAGCAACGAAAGGAGCACAGATACGCAGTATTTT. Protein product: CASNERSTDTQYF. V gene TRBV6-6 combines with J gene TRBJ2-3; D is unclear. The germline V gene has CDR1 MNHNY and CDR2 SVGAGI (reference sequence). V lost 7 bases and J lost 0, with 8 bases in between. The CDR3 loop spans 13 amino acids.

This clonotype was counted between two and nine times. CDR3 sequence reads: CASRLTGGADTQYF. The CDR3 coding sequence is TGTGCCAGCCGATTGACCGGGGGGGCAGATACGCAGTATTTT. V usage is TRBV7-9 and J usage is TRBJ2-3; 8 bases align to TRBD2. The J segment lost 4 bases and the V segment lost 8 bases, leaving 8 bases of the junction unmatched. There are 14 residues in the CDR3. The V gene's germline CDR1 is SEHNR and CDR2 FQNEAQ (reference sequence). Full variable domain (rest looked up from reference TRBV7-9 and TRBJ2-3): DTGVSQNPRHKITKRGQNVTFRCDPISEHNRLYWYRQTLGQGPEFLTYFQNEAQLEKSRLLSDRFSAERPKGSFSTLEIQRTEQGDSAMYLCASRLTGGADTQYFGPGTRLTVL.